The 32 T cell receptor beta chains given below trace back to one sample, sequenced in a study of brain T cells in children with intractable seizures. Produced via immunoSEQ multiplex PCR; TCRdb's table is partial and in-frame only. The sample includes about 76,000 clones, approximately 94% of them seen just once. Specimen: peripheral blood, collected at surgery. These receptors were collected from a boy under three years old with tuberous sclerosis and intractable seizures.

The V call is TRBV7-9, the J call TRBJ2-7; D is perhaps TRBD1 or TRBD2 (5 bases each). The CDR3 runs 15 residues. Trimming took off 4 bases at V and 2 bases at J, with 15 bases between the two ends. Germline CDR1 SEHNR, CDR2 FQNEAQ (reference sequence). CDR3 loop: CASSSGTSTAYEQYF. The CDR3 DNA reads TGTGCCAGCAGCTCTGGGACCAGCACGGCCTACGAGCAGTACTTC.

V and J are TRBV7-8 and TRBJ2-3; D is unclear. CDR3 length equals 15 residues. Germline CDR1 SGHVS, CDR2 FQNEAQ. With 2 bases removed from V and 2 bases from J, the gap between germline ends came to 11 bases. CDR3 DNA sequence: TGTGCCAGCAGCTTACGGACGGACCTCACAGATACGCAGTATTTT. Translation gives CASSLRTDLTDTQYF.

The J gene is TRBJ2-5, the V gene TRBV5-8; a possible D gene is TRBD2 (5 bases). Per the germline V gene, CDR1 is SGHTS and CDR2 is YDEGEE. The ends were cut back, 3 bases at V and 7 bases at J, with 13 bases in the middle. The CDR3 spans 13 residues. Here the CDR3 DNA reads TGTGCCAGCAGCTCCTCATTGCGGGTGACCCAGTACTTC. It translates to CASSSSLRVTQYF.

The rearrangement joins TRBV7-9 to TRBJ2-3; a possible D gene is TRBD1 (5 bases). V lost 5 bases and J 5 bases, leaving 8 bases between the germline ends. Germline lookup yields CDR1 SEHNR and CDR2 FQNEAQ (reference sequence). The CDR3 runs to 12 residues. CDR3 bases: TGTGCCAGCAGCGCTAGGGGAGATACGCAGTATTTT. Translating it yields CASSARGDTQYF.

V and J are TRBV29-1 and TRBJ1-2; 7 bases map to TRBD1. CDR1 and CDR2 (germline): SQVTM, ANQGSEA. With V trimmed by 3 bases and J by 4 bases, 8 bases remained unmatched. The CDR3 runs 14 residues. This CDR3 is CSVDPGGYSYGYTF. The CDR3, as DNA: TGCAGCGTTGACCCAGGGGGATATAGCTATGGCTACACCTTC.

The chain employs TRBV6-2 or TRBV6-3 and TRBJ2-3, with D possibly being TRBD2 (6 bases). Looked up from germline, CDR1 is MNHEY and CDR2 is SVGEGT. The V end lost 0 bases, the J end lost 15 bases, and 19 bases lay between the germline ends. The CDR3 extends over 14 amino acids. This chain's CDR3 is CASSYSEVGGKSYF. The CDR3 DNA sequence: TGTGCCAGCAGTTACTCAGAGGTCGGCGGGAAATCATATTTT.

This chain joins TRBV4-1 and TRBJ2-2, with D hard to call. The V and J ends lost 1 base and 2 bases respectively, with 5 bases between them. The CDR3 is made up of 14 amino acids. Germline V lookup: CDR1 MGHRA, CDR2 YSYEKL. As DNA, the CDR3 is TGCGCCAGCAGCCAAGGGTACAACACCGGGGAGCTGTTTTTT. As protein: CASSQGYNTGELFF.

The rearrangement links TRBV11-2 to TRBJ2-7; 7 bases agree with TRBD2. Germline V gene data show CDR1 as SGHAT and CDR2 as FQNNGV. The CDR3 contains 15 residues. J was trimmed by 2 bases and V by 5 bases; bases with no gene match: 9. The CDR3 sequence: CASSQTSGNTYEQYF. The CDR3 nucleotides are TGTGCCAGCAGCCAAACCAGCGGGAACACCTACGAGCAGTACTTC.

The chain is built from TRBV27 and TRBJ2-3; D unclear. CDR3 length equals 14 residues. The V end was cut by 2 bases, the J end by 5 bases, with 11 bases between. CDR1 is MNHEY and CDR2 is SMNVEV in the germline V gene (reference sequence). The CDR3 region is CASSLQSWGDTQYF. CDR3 bases: TGTGCCAGCAGTTTACAGTCCTGGGGAGATACGCAGTATTTT.

As concerns this clone: This CDR3 is also generated by other DNA sequences in the sample. This chain uses TRBV5-1 with TRBJ2-7, with 8 nucleotides matching TRBD1. Germline V gives CDR1 SGHRS, CDR2 YFSETQ. CDR3 length: 14 residues. V shed 2 bases and J 4 bases; nucleotides not matched to a gene: 5. The CDR3 DNA is TGCGCCAGCAGCTTTGGACAGGGCTCTTACGAGCAGTACTTC. It translates to CASSFGQGSYEQYF.

This rearrangement joins TRBV5-4 to TRBJ2-7, with 8 bases fitting TRBD2. This CDR3 has 18 amino acids. The V gene's germline CDR1 is SGHNT and CDR2 YYREEE (reference sequence). J lost 5 bases, V lost 0 bases, and 16 bases had no gene match. This CDR3 is CASSLESSGSPRVHEQYF. The DNA of the CDR3 is TGTGCCAGCAGCTTGGAATCCAGCGGGAGCCCCAGGGTCCACGAGCAGTACTTC.

This chain links TRBV30 with TRBJ1-1; TRBD1 is a possible D gene (5 bases). This CDR3 is 11 amino acids long. Germline CDR1 and CDR2: GTSNPN and SVGIG (reference sequence). V was pared by 1 base and J by 11 bases, with 11 bases between. The CDR3 region is CAWSEGVTAFF. The CDR3 DNA reads TGTGCCTGGAGTGAAGGGGTTACGGCTTTCTTT.

The chain carries TRBV3-1 (or the pseudogene TRBV3-2) and TRBJ1-6; D may be TRBD1 (6 bases). V was trimmed by 6 bases and J by 7 bases, leaving 13 bases between them. Germline CDR1 reads LGHDT; CDR2 reads YNNKEL (reference sequence). The CDR3 has 14 residues. CDR3 DNA: TGTGCCAGCAGTATGGAGGGGGGCAATTCACCCCTCCACTTT. It encodes CASSMEGGNSPLHF.

The chain recombines TRBV6-6 with TRBJ1-2, with D maybe TRBD1 (6 bases). Germline V gene data show CDR1 as MNHNY and CDR2 as SVGAGI (reference sequence). V lost 6 bases and J lost 8, with 19 bases in between. The CDR3 has 14 amino acids. The CDR3 spells CASSHRPLGGGYTF. The CDR3 DNA is TGTGCCAGCAGCCATCGCCCACTAGGGGGAGGCTACACCTTC.

This clone was found once. The V call is TRBV20-1, the J call TRBJ1-1; no definite D call. Germline V gives CDR1 DFQATT, CDR2 SNEGSKA (reference sequence). The CDR3 runs 11 residues. The V end was cut by 3 bases, the J end by 1 base, with 3 bases between. CDR3 sequence: CSASWNTEAFF. DNA of the CDR3: TGCAGTGCTAGTTGGAACACTGAAGCTTTCTTT.

The V call is TRBV7-9, the J call TRBJ2-5; D is undetermined. V was shortened by 5 bases and J by 5 bases, with 15 bases between the two germline ends. Germline CDR1 and CDR2: SEHNR and FQNEAQ (reference sequence). The CDR3 is 14 residues long. In DNA form, the CDR3 reads TGTGCCAGCAGCCAACCCTCGGGTGGCGAGACCCAGTACTTC. This sequence encodes CASSQPSGGETQYF.

The J gene is TRBJ2-1, the V gene TRBV2; TRBD2 matches 13 bases. This CDR3 has 15 amino acids. Trimming at V came to 10 bases and at J to 7 bases, leaving 10 bases not matched to a gene. From germline, CDR1 is SNHLY and CDR2 FYNNEI. The CDR3 loop reads CATTTGTSGANEQFF. The CDR3 nucleotides are TGTGCCACCACGACCGGGACTAGCGGGGCAAATGAGCAGTTCTTC.

V is TRBV30 and J is TRBJ1-4, with unresolved D. Trimming took off 0 bases at V and 7 bases at J, with 9 bases between the two ends. CDR3 size: 13 residues. Germline loops: CDR1 GTSNPN, CDR2 SVGIG (reference sequence). The CDR3 region has the DNA TGTGCCTGGAGTGTACTAGGGTCTGAAAAACTGTTTTTT. This translates into CAWSVLGSEKLFF.

The chain recombines TRBV19 with TRBJ1-2; 9 bases agree with TRBD1. The CDR3 covers 13 residues. With V trimmed by 10 bases and J by 8 bases, 11 bases remained unmatched. Per germline, CDR1 LNHDA and CDR2 SQIVND (reference sequence). CDR3 loop: CAIREQGARGYTF. CDR3 bases: TGTGCCATAAGAGAACAGGGGGCTCGGGGCTACACCTTC.

This chain links TRBV4-1 with TRBJ1-5; D is unclear. CDR1 and CDR2 from the germline V gene are MGHRA and YSYEKL. The V end was cut by 3 bases, the J end by 4 bases, with 13 bases between. The CDR3 consists of 15 residues. Here the CDR3 reads CASSHATGLNQPQHF. The CDR3 DNA reads as TGCGCCAGCAGCCATGCCACCGGGCTAAATCAGCCCCAGCATTTT.

V and J are TRBV13 and TRBJ2-2, with D unclear. The V end was cut by 5 bases, the J end by 4 bases, with 8 bases between. The CDR3 loop spans 13 amino acids. Germline-derived CDR1 and CDR2 are PRHDT and FYEKMQ (reference sequence). The CDR3 region is CASSPLSTGELFF. CDR3 in DNA: TGTGCCAGCAGCCCCCTTAGCACCGGGGAGCTGTTTTTT.

V gene TRBV7-2 combines with J gene TRBJ2-1, with 14 bases that match TRBD2. Germline assignment: CDR1 SGHTA and CDR2 FQGNSA. V lost 5 bases and J lost 7; bases outside the gene matches: 7. The CDR3 is 16 residues long. This chain's CDR3 is CASSLGTSGGKNEQFF. The CDR3 DNA sequence: TGTGCCAGCAGCCTCGGGACTAGCGGGGGAAAAAATGAGCAGTTCTTC.

This chain connects TRBV2 to TRBJ1-1; D unclear. Trimming took off 2 bases at V and 2 bases at J, with 15 bases between the two ends. The CDR3 has 16 residues. From germline, CDR1 is SNHLY and CDR2 FYNNEI. The CDR3 region has the DNA TGTGCCAGCAGTGAAACCTTCTTTGCAGTAAACACTGAAGCTTTCTTT. Translated, it gives CASSETFFAVNTEAFF.

The rearrangement joins TRBV6-5 to TRBJ2-7, with a weak D call TRBD2 (7 bases). In germline, CDR1 is MNHEY, CDR2 SVGAGI. V lost 5 bases and J lost 0, with 14 bases in between. The CDR3 extends over 15 amino acids. CDR3 loop: CASSTWGGSSYEQYF. In DNA form, the CDR3 reads TGTGCCAGCAGTACCTGGGGGGGCAGCTCCTACGAGCAGTACTTC.

This chain links TRBV10-3 with TRBJ1-6; maybe TRBD1 (6 bases). The CDR3 consists of 15 residues. Germline V gene lookup returns CDR1 ENHRY and CDR2 SYGVKD. Trimming left V 4 bases short and J 7 bases short, with 14 bases between. CDR3 sequence (DNA): TGTGCCATCAGTGCTTTGGACAGTCAAAATTCACCCCTCCACTTT. Encoded protein: CAISALDSQNSPLHF.

CDR3 protein: CASSLGGAVQETQYF. The CDR3 region has the DNA TGCGCCAGCAGCTTGGGGGGGGCAGTCCAAGAGACCCAGTACTTC. This chain connects TRBV5-1 to TRBJ2-5; D could derive from TRBD1 or TRBD2 (6 bases each). The length of the CDR3 is 15 residues. Germline assignment: CDR1 SGHRS and CDR2 YFSETQ. The V and J ends lost 0 bases and 1 base respectively, with 10 bases between them.

V gene TRBV6-2 or TRBV6-3 combines with J gene TRBJ2-2; the D gene could be TRBD1 or TRBD2 (5 bases each). V was pared by 2 bases and J by 3 bases, with 13 bases between. The CDR3 consists of 16 residues. Germline V gives CDR1 MNHEY, CDR2 SVGEGT. CDR3 in amino acids: CASSYPALGDTGELFF. As DNA, the CDR3 is TGTGCCAGCAGTTACCCGGCCCTGGGGGACACCGGGGAGCTGTTTTTT.

The chain carries TRBV19 and TRBJ1-2; the D is unclear. Trimming left V 4 bases short and J 0 bases short, with 15 bases between. The V gene's germline CDR1 is LNHDA and CDR2 SQIVND (reference sequence). This CDR3 comprises 16 residues. DNA for the CDR3: TGTGCCAGTAGTACTCCCACGGGCCCCACTAACTATGGCTACACCTTC. Protein: CASSTPTGPTNYGYTF.

The J gene is TRBJ2-5, the V gene TRBV7-8; D is uncertain. Germline V gene lookup returns CDR1 SGHVS and CDR2 FQNEAQ. V dropped 1 base and J dropped 1 base, with 10 bases sitting between them. The CDR3 consists of 15 residues. The CDR3 loop is CASSLVVTAQETQYF. CDR3 in DNA: TGTGCCAGCAGCTTAGTGGTTACAGCCCAAGAGACCCAGTACTTC.

V and J are TRBV28 and TRBJ1-1, with D perhaps TRBD1 (5 bases). There are 17 residues in the CDR3. The germline V gene has CDR1 MDHEN and CDR2 SYDVKM. Trimming removed 3 bases at V and 3 bases at J, with 20 bases between. CDR3 loop: CASSFPAFTGLHTEAFF. CDR3 in DNA: TGTGCCAGCAGTTTTCCGGCCTTCACAGGATTGCACACTGAAGCTTTCTTT.

The V gene is TRBV13, the J gene TRBJ1-2, with D perhaps matching TRBD1 (6 bases). Trimming left V 5 bases short and J 2 bases short, with 18 bases between. The CDR3 has 16 residues. Germline assignment: CDR1 PRHDT and CDR2 FYEKMQ (reference sequence). The CDR3 coding sequence is TGTGCCAGCAGCACTACATGGACAGCCTCCAACTATGGCTACACCTTC. Translated: CASSTTWTASNYGYTF. Full variable domain (missing parts from reference TRBV13 and TRBJ1-2): AAGVIQSPRHLIKEKRETATLKCYPIPRHDTVYWYQQGPGQDPQFLISFYEKMQSDKGSIPDRFSAQQFSDYHSELNMSSLELGDSALYFCASSTTWTASNYGYTFGSGTRLTVV.

The V gene is TRBV27, the J gene TRBJ1-6; 11 positions agree with TRBD1. With V trimmed by 5 bases and J by 11 bases, 11 bases remained unmatched. This CDR3 has 16 residues. Per germline, CDR1 MNHEY and CDR2 SMNVEV (reference sequence). Written as DNA, the CDR3 is TGTGCCAGCAGTCCCGGGACAGGGGGAGCTTTAGCACCCCTCCACTTT. Translated: CASSPGTGGALAPLHF.